In its sample, the clone carrying this TCR beta chain was seen once. The data were produced by immunoSEQ multiplex PCR, yet TCRdb's version contains in-frame clones alone and is incomplete. The sample holds over 200,000 clones, 88% seen once. The data derive from a study of blood T cell repertoires in COVID-19. The CDR3 is 15 amino acids. V was shortened by 4 bases and J by 10 bases, with 25 bases between the two germline ends. The germline V gene has CDR1 GTSNPN and CDR2 SVGIG (reference sequence). The clonotype originates from a young man with active or convalescent COVID-19. Sequenced sample: peripheral blood. V gene TRBV30 combines with J gene TRBJ1-1; D is perhaps TRBD1 (5 bases). The CDR3 DNA is TGTGCCTGGACGGGGGAGGGGTGGATGTATCAAGGAGCTTTCTTT. Protein product: CAWTGEGWMYQGAFF.